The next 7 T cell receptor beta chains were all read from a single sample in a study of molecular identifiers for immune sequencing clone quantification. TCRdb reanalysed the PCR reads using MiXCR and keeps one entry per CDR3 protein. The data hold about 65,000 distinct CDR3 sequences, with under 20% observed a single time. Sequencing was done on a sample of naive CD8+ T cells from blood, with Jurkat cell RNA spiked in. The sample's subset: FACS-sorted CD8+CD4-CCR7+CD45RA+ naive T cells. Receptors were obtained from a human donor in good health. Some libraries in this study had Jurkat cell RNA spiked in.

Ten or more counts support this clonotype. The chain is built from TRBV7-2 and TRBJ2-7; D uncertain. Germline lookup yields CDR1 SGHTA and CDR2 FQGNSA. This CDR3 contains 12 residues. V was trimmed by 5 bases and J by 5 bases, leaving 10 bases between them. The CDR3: CASSPMGNEQYF. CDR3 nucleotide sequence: TGTGCCAGCAGCCCGATGGGAAACGAGCAGTACTTC.

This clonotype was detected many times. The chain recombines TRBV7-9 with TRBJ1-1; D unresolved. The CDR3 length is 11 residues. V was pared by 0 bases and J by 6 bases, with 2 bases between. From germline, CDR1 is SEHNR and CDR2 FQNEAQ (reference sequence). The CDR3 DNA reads TGTGCCAGCAGCTTAGCCCCTGAAGCTTTCTTT. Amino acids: CASSLAPEAFF.

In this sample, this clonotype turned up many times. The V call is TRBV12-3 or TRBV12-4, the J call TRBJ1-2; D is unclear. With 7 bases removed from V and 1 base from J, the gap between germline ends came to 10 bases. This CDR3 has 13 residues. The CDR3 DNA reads TGTGCCAGCACCCAAGCGTATAACTATGGCTACACCTTC. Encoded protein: CASTQAYNYGYTF.

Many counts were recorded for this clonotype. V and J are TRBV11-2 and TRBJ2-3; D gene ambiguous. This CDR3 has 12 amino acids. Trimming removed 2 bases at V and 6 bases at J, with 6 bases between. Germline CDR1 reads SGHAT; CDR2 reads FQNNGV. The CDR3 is CASSLTGDTQYF. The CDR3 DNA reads TGTGCCAGCAGCTTAACTGGGGATACGCAGTATTTT.

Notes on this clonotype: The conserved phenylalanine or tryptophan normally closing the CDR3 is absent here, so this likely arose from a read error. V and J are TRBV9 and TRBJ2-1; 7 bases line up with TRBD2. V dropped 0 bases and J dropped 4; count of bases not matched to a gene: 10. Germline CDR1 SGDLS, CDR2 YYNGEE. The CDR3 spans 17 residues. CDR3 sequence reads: CASSVDPLAEEYNEQFL. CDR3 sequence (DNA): TGTGCCAGCAGCGTAGACCCCCTAGCGGAAGAATACAATGAGCAGTTCCTC.

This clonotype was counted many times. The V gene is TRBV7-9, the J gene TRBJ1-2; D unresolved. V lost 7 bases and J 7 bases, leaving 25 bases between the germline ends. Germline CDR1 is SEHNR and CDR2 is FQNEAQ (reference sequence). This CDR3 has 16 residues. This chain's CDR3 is CASTSNRGVAPFGYTF. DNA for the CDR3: TGTGCCAGCACCTCGAACCGAGGCGTAGCACCCTTTGGCTACACCTTC.

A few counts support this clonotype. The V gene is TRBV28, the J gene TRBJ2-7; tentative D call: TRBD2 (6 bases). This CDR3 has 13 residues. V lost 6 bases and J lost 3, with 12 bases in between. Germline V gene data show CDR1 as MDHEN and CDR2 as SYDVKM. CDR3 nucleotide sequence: TGTGCCAGCAGCGAGCGGGCTAGCTACGAGCAGTACTTC. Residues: CASSERASYEQYF.